This TCR beta chain appears in the sequencing data of a study of cytomegalovirus exposure and HLA in healthy donors. Study-wide findings and caveats: Later analysis showed most CMV-associated TCR beta chains appearing HLA-restricted.

Of note for this clone: What it recognizes is unknown.

PCR was performed using 60 Vbeta and 13 Jbeta primers. The protocol was immunoSEQ multiplex PCR, while the TCRdb copy is restricted to in-frame clones and leaves out a portion. Here the sample spans more than 95,000 clones, 60% to 85% being singletons. This CDR3 spans 13 amino acids. CDR1 is SGHVS and CDR2 is FQNEAQ in the germline V gene. Trimming removed 8 bases from V and 5 bases from J, with 15 bases in between. Input material: PBMCs. The chain recombines TRBV7-8 with TRBJ2-5; D perhaps matches TRBD1 (6 bases). This sequence originates from a woman aged 35 to 49 in good health and CMV-seronegative. The CDR3 spells CASGGGQLETQYF. CDR3 bases: TGTGCCAGCGGCGGAGGACAGTTGGAGACCCAGTACTTC.